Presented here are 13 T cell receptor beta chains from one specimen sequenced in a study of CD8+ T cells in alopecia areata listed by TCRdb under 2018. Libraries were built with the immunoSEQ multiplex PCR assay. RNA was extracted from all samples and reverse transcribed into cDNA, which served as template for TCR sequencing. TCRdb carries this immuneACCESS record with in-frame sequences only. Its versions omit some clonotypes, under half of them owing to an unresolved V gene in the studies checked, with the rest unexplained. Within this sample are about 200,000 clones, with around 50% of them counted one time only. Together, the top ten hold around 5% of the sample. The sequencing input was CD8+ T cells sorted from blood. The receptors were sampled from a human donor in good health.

This CDR3 reads CASSQQQGDLYNEQFF. The CDR3 DNA sequence: TGTGCCAGCAGCCAACAACAGGGGGACCTCTACAATGAGCAGTTCTTC. The chain combines TRBV4-2 with TRBJ2-1; 8 nucleotides line up with TRBD1. The CDR3 sequence is 16 residues long. Germline CDR1 is LGHNA and CDR2 is YNFKEQ. Trimming cost V 2 bases and J 3 bases; bases outside gene matches: 6.

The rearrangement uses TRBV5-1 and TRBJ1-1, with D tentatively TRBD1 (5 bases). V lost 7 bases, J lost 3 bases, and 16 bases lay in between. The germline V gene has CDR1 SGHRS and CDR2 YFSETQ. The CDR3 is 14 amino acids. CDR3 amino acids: CASHLGGMDTEAFF. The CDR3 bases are TGCGCCAGCCACCTGGGGGGTATGGACACTGAAGCTTTCTTT. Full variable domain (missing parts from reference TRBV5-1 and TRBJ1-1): KAGVTQTPRYLIKTRGQQVTLSCSPISGHRSVSWYQQTPGQGLQFLFEYFSETQRNKGNFPGRFSGRQFSNSRSEMNVSTLELGDSALYLCASHLGGMDTEAFFGQGTRLTVV.

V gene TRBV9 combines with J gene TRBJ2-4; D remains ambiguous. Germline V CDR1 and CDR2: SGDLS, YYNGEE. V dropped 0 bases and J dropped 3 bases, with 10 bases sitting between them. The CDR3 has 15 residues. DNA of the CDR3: TGTGCCAGCAGCGTAGACGGCTTAAGCAAAAACATTCAGTACTTC. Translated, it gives CASSVDGLSKNIQYF.

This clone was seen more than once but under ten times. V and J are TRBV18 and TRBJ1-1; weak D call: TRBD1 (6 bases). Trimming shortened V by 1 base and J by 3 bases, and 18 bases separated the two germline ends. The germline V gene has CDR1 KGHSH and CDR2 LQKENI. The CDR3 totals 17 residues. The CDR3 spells CASSPLPGGGVDTEAFF. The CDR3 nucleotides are TGTGCCAGCTCACCACTCCCCGGGGGGGGCGTGGACACTGAAGCTTTCTTT.

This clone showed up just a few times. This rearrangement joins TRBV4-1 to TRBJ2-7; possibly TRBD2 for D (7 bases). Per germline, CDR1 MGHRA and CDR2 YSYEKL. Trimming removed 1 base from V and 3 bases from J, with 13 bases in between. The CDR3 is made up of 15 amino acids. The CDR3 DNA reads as TGCGCCAGCAGCCAAGGGGAGGGGGGTTACTACGAGCAGTACTTC. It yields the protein CASSQGEGGYYEQYF.

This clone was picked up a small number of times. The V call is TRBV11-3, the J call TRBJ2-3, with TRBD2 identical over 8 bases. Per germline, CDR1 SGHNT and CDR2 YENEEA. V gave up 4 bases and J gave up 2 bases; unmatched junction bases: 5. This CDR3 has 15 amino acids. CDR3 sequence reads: CASSSQRGLTDTQYF. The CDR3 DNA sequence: TGTGCCAGCAGCTCCCAGCGGGGGCTCACAGATACGCAGTATTTT.

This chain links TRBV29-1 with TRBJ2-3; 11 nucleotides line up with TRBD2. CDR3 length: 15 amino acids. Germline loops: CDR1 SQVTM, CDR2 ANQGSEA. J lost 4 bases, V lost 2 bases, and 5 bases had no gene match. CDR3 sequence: CSVEPGSGGADTQYF. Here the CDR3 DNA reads TGCAGCGTTGAACCGGGTAGCGGGGGGGCAGATACGCAGTATTTT.

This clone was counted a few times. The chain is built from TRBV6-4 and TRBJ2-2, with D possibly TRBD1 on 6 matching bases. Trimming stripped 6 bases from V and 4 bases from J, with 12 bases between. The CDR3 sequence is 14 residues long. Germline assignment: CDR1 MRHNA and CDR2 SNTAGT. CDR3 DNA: TGTGCCAGCAGGCAGGGGCTTAGCACCGGGGAGCTGTTTTTT. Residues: CASRQGLSTGELFF.

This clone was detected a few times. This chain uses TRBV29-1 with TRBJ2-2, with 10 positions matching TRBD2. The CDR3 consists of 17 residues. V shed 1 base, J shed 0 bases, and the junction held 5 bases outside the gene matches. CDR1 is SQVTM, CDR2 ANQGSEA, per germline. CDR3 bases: TGCAGCGTTGAAGTTGCTAGCGGGGGCCCGAACACCGGGGAGCTGTTTTTT. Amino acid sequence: CSVEVASGGPNTGELFF.

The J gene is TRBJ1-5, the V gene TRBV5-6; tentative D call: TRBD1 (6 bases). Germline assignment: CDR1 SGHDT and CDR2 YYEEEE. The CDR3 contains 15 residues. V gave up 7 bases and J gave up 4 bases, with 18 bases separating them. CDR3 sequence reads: CASSDGIQGNQPQHF. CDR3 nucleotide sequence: TGTGCCAGCTCGGATGGGATACAGGGAAATCAGCCCCAGCATTTT.

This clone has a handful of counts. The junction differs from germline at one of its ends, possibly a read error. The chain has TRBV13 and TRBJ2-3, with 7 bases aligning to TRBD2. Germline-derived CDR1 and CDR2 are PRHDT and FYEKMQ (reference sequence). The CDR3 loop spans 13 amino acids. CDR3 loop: CASSERGTDTQYF. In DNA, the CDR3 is TGTGCCAGCAGCGAGCGGGGCACGGATACGCAGTATTTT. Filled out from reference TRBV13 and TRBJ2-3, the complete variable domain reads AAGVIQSPRHLIKEKRETATLKCYPIPRHDTVYWYQQGPGQDPQFLISFYEKMQSDKGSIPDRFSAQQFSDYHSELNMSSLELGDSALYFCASSERGTDTQYFGPGTRLTVL.

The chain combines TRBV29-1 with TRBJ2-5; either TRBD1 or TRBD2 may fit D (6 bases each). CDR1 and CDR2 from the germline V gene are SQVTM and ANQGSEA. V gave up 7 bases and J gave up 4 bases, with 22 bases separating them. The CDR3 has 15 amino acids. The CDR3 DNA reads TGCAGCGCGACCATATATCTGGGGGGCGCAGAGACCCAGTACTTC. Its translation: CSATIYLGGAETQYF.

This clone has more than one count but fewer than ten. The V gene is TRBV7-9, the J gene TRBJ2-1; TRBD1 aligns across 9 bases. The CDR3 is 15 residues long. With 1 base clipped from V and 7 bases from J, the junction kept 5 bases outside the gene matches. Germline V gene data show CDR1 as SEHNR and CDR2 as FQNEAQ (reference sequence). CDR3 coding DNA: TGTGCCAGCAGCTTAGTCGGGACAGGGTATAATGAGCAGTTCTTC. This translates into CASSLVGTGYNEQFF.